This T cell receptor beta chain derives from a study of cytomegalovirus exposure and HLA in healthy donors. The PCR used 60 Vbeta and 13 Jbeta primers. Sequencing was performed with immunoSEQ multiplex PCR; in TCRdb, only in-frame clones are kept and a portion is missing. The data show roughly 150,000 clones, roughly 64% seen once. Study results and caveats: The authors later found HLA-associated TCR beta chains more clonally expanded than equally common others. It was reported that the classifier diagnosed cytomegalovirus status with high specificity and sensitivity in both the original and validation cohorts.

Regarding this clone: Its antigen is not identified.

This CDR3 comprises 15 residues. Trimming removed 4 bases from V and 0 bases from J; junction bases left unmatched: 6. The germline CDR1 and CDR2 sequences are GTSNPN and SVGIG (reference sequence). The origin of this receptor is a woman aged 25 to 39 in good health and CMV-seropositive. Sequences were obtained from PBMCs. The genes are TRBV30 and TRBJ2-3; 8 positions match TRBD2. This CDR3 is CAWTRRGASTDTQYF. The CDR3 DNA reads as TGTGCCTGGACGAGGCGGGGGGCTAGCACAGATACGCAGTATTTT.